These 5 T cell receptor beta chains originate from one sample sequenced in a study of cytomegalovirus exposure and HLA in healthy donors. Both 60 Vbeta primers and 13 Jbeta primers went into the PCR. Assay: immunoSEQ multiplex PCR; the TCRdb copy retains only in-frame clones and omits some. The data contain more than 95,000 clones, roughly a tenth of them singletons. Material: PBMCs. The receptors here all came from a man aged 40-49 years in good health and CMV-seropositive.

This clone was seen more than once but under ten times. The chain uses TRBV18 and TRBJ1-3; 9 positions agree with TRBD1. CDR1 KGHSH and CDR2 LQKENI come from the germline V gene. This CDR3 is built from 17 residues. After removal of 2 bases from V and 5 bases from J, the junction contained 10 bases not matched to a gene. The CDR3 DNA reads as TGTGCCAGCTCACCAGACGGCCGGGACAGGGCTAGAAACACCATATATTTT. Its translation: CASSPDGRDRARNTIYF.

The chain couples TRBV7-6 to TRBJ2-7, with 8 bases lining up with TRBD2. The CDR3 extends over 15 amino acids. The germline gives CDR1 SGHVS, CDR2 FNYEAQ. The J segment lost 0 bases and the V segment lost 5 bases, leaving 6 bases of the junction unmatched. CDR3 sequence (DNA): TGTGCCAGCAGCCACAATAGCGGGAACTCCTACGAGCAGTACTTC. It encodes CASSHNSGNSYEQYF.

The V gene is TRBV9, the J gene TRBJ2-5; 10 nucleotides agree with TRBD2. The CDR3 contains 19 residues. Per the germline V gene, CDR1 is SGDLS and CDR2 is YYNGEE. V shed 0 bases, J shed 0 bases, and the junction held 11 bases outside the gene matches. The CDR3 bases are TGTGCCAGCAGCGTAGATCTAAGACTAGCGGGCCTTTACCAAGAGACCCAGTACTTC. Its translation: CASSVDLRLAGLYQETQYF.

This clone was detected a few times. The rearrangement links TRBV23-1 to TRBJ2-7, with 10 positions matching TRBD1. TRBV23-1 is an ORF, with its function uncertain. Trimming at V came to 6 bases and at J to 4 bases, leaving 6 bases not matched to a gene. The CDR3 spans 14 residues. In DNA, the CDR3 is TGCGCCAGCAGCTACCGGGACAGGGGTTACGAGCAGTACTTC. Translation: CASSYRDRGYEQYF.

The V gene is TRBV14, the J gene TRBJ1-3; D gene uncertain. The germline gives CDR1 SGHDN, CDR2 FVKESK. The CDR3 consists of 14 residues. Trimming removed 2 bases from V and 7 bases from J, with 12 bases in between. DNA for the CDR3: TGTGCCAGCAGCCAACCCGACACTCGGAACACCATATATTTT. It specifies CASSQPDTRNTIYF.